This passage covers 26 T cell receptor beta chains from one sample sequenced in a study of T cell changes during pregnancy in multiple sclerosis. TCRdb keeps only in-frame clones here, not all; method: immunoSEQ multiplex PCR. The sample shows 25,000 to 40,000 clones, around 89% of them seen only once. Source: CD8+ T cells from peripheral blood mononuclear cells, taken in the third trimester of pregnancy. The receptors derive from a female donor with multiple sclerosis, enrolled in a pregnancy study.

V and J are TRBV28 and TRBJ1-1; the D gene is possibly TRBD1 (6 bases). The CDR3 is 16 residues long. The V end lost 6 bases, the J end lost 4 bases, and 21 bases lay between the germline ends. CDR1 is MDHEN and CDR2 is SYDVKM in the germline V gene. CDR3 DNA sequence: TGTGCCAGCAGGCAGGTTTGGGGAGAAGGGGGCACTGAAGCTTTCTTT. Translating gives CASRQVWGEGGTEAFF.

The chain combines TRBV9 with TRBJ2-5; TRBD2 matches at 10 bases. Germline CDR1 reads SGDLS; CDR2 reads YYNGEE. Losses at the gene ends were 0 bases for V and 4 bases for J; bases not matched to a gene: 3. The CDR3 runs 15 residues. The CDR3 here is CASSVASGRGETQYF. CDR3 nucleotides: TGTGCCAGCAGCGTAGCGAGCGGGAGGGGAGAGACCCAGTACTTC.

This sequence joins TRBV5-1 and TRBJ1-6; D possibly corresponds to TRBD1 (6 bases). Per the germline V gene, CDR1 is SGHRS and CDR2 is YFSETQ. The CDR3 is made up of 15 amino acids. Between the trimmed V and J ends, which lost 4 bases and 8 bases, there was a span of 16 bases. The CDR3 sequence: CASSPDSNRDSPLHF. The CDR3, as DNA: TGCGCCAGCAGCCCGGACTCAAACAGGGATTCACCCCTCCACTTT.

The CDR3 sequence is CASSPQLRTRRNTGELFF. The CDR3 DNA follows: TGTGCCAGCAGCCCACAACTCAGGACTAGGCGAAACACCGGGGAGCTGTTTTTT. The rearrangement uses TRBV7-9 and TRBJ2-2; 7 bases agree with TRBD2. V lost 5 bases, J lost 2 bases, and 14 bases stayed unmatched. Germline lookup yields CDR1 SEHNR and CDR2 FQNEAQ (reference sequence). The CDR3 contains 18 residues.

This chain joins TRBV29-1 and TRBJ1-2; D is perhaps TRBD1 (5 bases). V was shortened by 6 bases and J by 12 bases, with 17 bases between the two germline ends. This CDR3 has 11 amino acids. Looked up from germline, CDR1 is SQVTM and CDR2 is ANQGSEA. The CDR3, as DNA: TGCAGCGTCCCCGATGCGGGGGTACACACCTTC. It specifies CSVPDAGVHTF.

This sequence joins TRBV7-9 and TRBJ2-7, with D perhaps matching TRBD2 (5 bases). The germline V gene encodes CDR1 SEHNR and CDR2 FQNEAQ (reference sequence). Trimming shortened V by 1 base and J by 2 bases, and 12 bases separated the two germline ends. The CDR3 is 15 residues long. CDR3 nucleotide sequence: TGTGCCAGCAGCTTAGATGCCGGGAAGGCCTACGAGCAGTACTTC. Protein sequence: CASSLDAGKAYEQYF.

This rearrangement joins TRBV11-1 to TRBJ2-4, with a tentative D call TRBD1 (8 bases). Germline V lookup: CDR1 SGHAT, CDR2 FQDESV (reference sequence). This CDR3 is 14 amino acids long. Trimming cost V 6 bases and J 8 bases, with 17 bases left between them. CDR3 region: CASSQTGEGDIQYF. DNA for the CDR3: TGTGCCAGCAGTCAGACAGGGGAGGGGGACATTCAGTACTTC. The whole variable domain, remainder taken from reference TRBV11-1 and TRBJ2-4, is EAEVAQSPRYKITEKSQAVAFWCDPISGHATLYWYRQILGQGPELLVQFQDESVVDDSQLPKDRFSAERLKGVDSTLKIQPAELGDSAMYLCASSQTGEGDIQYFGAGTRLSVL.

The J gene is TRBJ2-5, the V gene TRBV7-8; 9 nucleotides match TRBD1. CDR1 is SGHVS, CDR2 FQNEAQ, per germline. The CDR3 sequence is 15 residues long. V shed 5 bases and J 2 bases; nucleotides not matched to a gene: 6. CDR3 nucleotide sequence: TGTGCCAGCAGCCAATGGACAGGGGAACAAGAGACCCAGTACTTC. Protein sequence: CASSQWTGEQETQYF.

This sequence joins TRBV5-6 and TRBJ2-7; 8 bases align to TRBD1. Germline V lookup: CDR1 SGHDT, CDR2 YYEEEE. The CDR3 has 12 amino acids. Trimming removed 3 bases from V and 6 bases from J; junction bases left unmatched: 2. The CDR3 DNA sequence: TGTGCCAGCAGCTATACAGGGGGCGAGCAGTACTTC. Translating it yields CASSYTGGEQYF.

The V and J genes are TRBV5-6 and TRBJ2-7, with 8 positions matching TRBD2. Germline CDR1 and CDR2: SGHDT and YYEEEE. The CDR3 sequence is 15 residues long. J gave up 0 bases and V 0 bases, and 2 bases lay outside the gene matches. The CDR3 coding sequence is TGTGCCAGCAGCTTGGGGAGCGGGGGCTCCTACGAGCAGTACTTC. Encoded protein: CASSLGSGGSYEQYF.

The chain uses TRBV7-9 and TRBJ2-1, with 9 bases aligning to TRBD1. V lost 6 bases, J lost 0 bases, and 12 bases stayed unmatched. Germline V CDR1 and CDR2: SEHNR, FQNEAQ (reference sequence). This CDR3 contains 18 residues. CDR3 nucleotide sequence: TGTGCCAGCAGGCGTCCGGGACAGGGAATCTCCTCCTACAATGAGCAGTTCTTC. Protein: CASRRPGQGISSYNEQFF. Combining the CDR3 with reference TRBV7-9 and TRBJ2-1 gives the whole variable domain DTGVSQNPRHKITKRGQNVTFRCDPISEHNRLYWYRQTLGQGPEFLTYFQNEAQLEKSRLLSDRFSAERPKGSFSTLEIQRTEQGDSAMYLCASRRPGQGISSYNEQFFGPGTRLTVL.

The chain links TRBV7-6 to TRBJ2-5; D remains ambiguous. This CDR3 is 15 amino acids long. V lost 4 bases, J lost 6 bases, and 18 bases lay in between. Germline V gives CDR1 SGHVS, CDR2 FNYEAQ. The CDR3 loop is CASSSSPFPRQTQYF. The CDR3 DNA follows: TGTGCCAGCAGCTCTTCCCCCTTTCCGCGGCAGACCCAGTACTTC.

In DNA form, the CDR3 reads TGTGCCAGCAGTTTTGGGACAAGCTCCTACGAGCAGTACTTC. It encodes CASSFGTSSYEQYF. The rearrangement uses TRBV28 and TRBJ2-7, with D perhaps TRBD1 (6 bases). This CDR3 has 14 amino acids. V was trimmed by 3 bases and J by 0 bases, leaving 9 bases between them. The germline V gene has CDR1 MDHEN and CDR2 SYDVKM.

The genes are TRBV5-1 and TRBJ1-1; the match to TRBD1 covers 7 bases. The CDR3 sequence is 15 residues long. The V gene's germline CDR1 is SGHRS and CDR2 YFSETQ. The trim removed 4 bases at V and 5 bases at J, leaving 11 bases unmatched. CDR3 in DNA: TGCGCCAGCAGCCCCAGGACAGGAGAATATACTGAAGCTTTCTTT. It yields the protein CASSPRTGEYTEAFF.

V is TRBV6-5 and J is TRBJ2-1, with a possible D match to TRBD2 (6 bases). Germline V gene lookup returns CDR1 MNHEY and CDR2 SVGAGI. The CDR3 runs 15 residues. Deletions cut 5 bases from V and 1 base from J, with 12 bases between. CDR3 DNA sequence: TGTGCCAGCAGTCCCGCAGCGGGTTCCTACAATGAGCAGTTCTTC. Protein: CASSPAAGSYNEQFF.

This chain uses TRBV9 with TRBJ2-1; weak D call: TRBD2 (6 bases). The CDR3 sequence is 15 residues long. V lost 0 bases and J lost 4, with 11 bases in between. Germline-derived CDR1 and CDR2 are SGDLS and YYNGEE. CDR3 DNA: TGTGCCAGCAGCGTAGCAGCGGGCGAGTACAATGAGCAGTTCTTC. It translates to CASSVAAGEYNEQFF.

The chain recombines TRBV5-1 with TRBJ1-2; 10 bases map to TRBD1. Germline CDR1 is SGHRS and CDR2 is YFSETQ. J was trimmed by 4 bases and V by 3 bases; bases with no gene match: 9. The CDR3 contains 16 residues. CDR3 in amino acids: CASSWNQGQGPYGYTF. CDR3 bases: TGCGCCAGCAGCTGGAACCAGGGACAGGGGCCCTATGGCTACACCTTC.

V and J are TRBV28 and TRBJ1-5, with D perhaps TRBD1 (5 bases). The germline V and J ends were trimmed by 8 bases and 2 bases, with 16 bases remaining between them. The CDR3 is 15 residues long. CDR1 is MDHEN, CDR2 SYDVKM, per germline. The CDR3, as DNA: TGTGCCAGCCCGATGGGGGGGATCGGCAATCAGCCCCAGCATTTT. The encoded protein is CASPMGGIGNQPQHF.

The chain carries TRBV28 and TRBJ2-7; D may be TRBD1 (6 bases). Germline V CDR1 and CDR2: MDHEN, SYDVKM. There are 17 residues in the CDR3. The germline V and J ends were trimmed by 2 bases and 4 bases, with 21 bases remaining between them. CDR3 sequence: CASSLINLGQGKYEQYF. The CDR3 DNA sequence: TGTGCCAGCAGTTTAATTAATCTGGGACAAGGGAAATACGAGCAGTACTTC. Variable domain in full (rest from reference TRBV28 and TRBJ2-7): DVKVTQSSRYLVKRTGEKVFLECVQDMDHENMFWYRQDPGLGLRLIYFSYDVKMKEKGDIPEGYSVSREKKERFSLILESASTNQTSMYLCASSLINLGQGKYEQYFGPGTRLTVT.

The genes are TRBV7-9 and TRBJ2-7, with 7 bases aligning to TRBD2. CDR1 and CDR2 from the germline V gene are SEHNR and FQNEAQ (reference sequence). V lost 0 bases to trimming and J lost 0 bases; unmatched junction nucleotides: 5. The CDR3 sequence is 16 residues long. This CDR3 reads CASSLAPSGSSYEQYF. DNA of the CDR3: TGTGCCAGCAGCTTAGCCCCTAGCGGTAGCTCCTACGAGCAGTACTTC.

The chain has TRBV7-9 and TRBJ2-2; 12 nucleotides match TRBD2. The CDR3 is 15 amino acids. V dropped 5 bases and J dropped 7; count of bases not matched to a gene: 5. Germline V gene data show CDR1 as SEHNR and CDR2 as FQNEAQ (reference sequence). DNA of the CDR3: TGTGCCAGCAGCCAGACTAGCGGGGGAATCGGGGAGCTGTTTTTT. Its translation: CASSQTSGGIGELFF.

The chain recombines TRBV27 with TRBJ2-1; D not certain. The V gene lost 4 bases and the J gene lost 9 bases, with 7 bases spanning the gap. This CDR3 has 11 amino acids. Germline CDR1 is MNHEY and CDR2 is SMNVEV (reference sequence). CDR3 residues: CASSSHGEQFF. The CDR3 coding sequence is TGTGCCAGCAGTTCGCACGGTGAGCAGTTCTTC.

This clone was detected only once. The chain uses TRBV7-9 and TRBJ2-1; perhaps TRBD2 as D (6 bases). This CDR3 region has 17 residues. Germline CDR1 is SEHNR and CDR2 is FQNEAQ (reference sequence). The V and J ends lost 1 base and 8 bases respectively, with 21 bases between them. This CDR3 reads CASSLGFAGTLRYEQFF. The CDR3 DNA follows: TGTGCCAGCAGCTTAGGGTTCGCGGGGACCCTTAGGTATGAGCAGTTCTTC.

This chain uses TRBV7-9 with TRBJ1-1; 9 bases align to TRBD1. The CDR3 extends over 17 amino acids. Germline loops: CDR1 SEHNR, CDR2 FQNEAQ (reference sequence). V was pared by 1 base and J by 4 bases, with 10 bases of the junction left unmatched. The CDR3 DNA is TGTGCCAGCAGCTTAGTTCCCGGGACAGGGTGGGCCACTGAAGCTTTCTTT. Amino acids: CASSLVPGTGWATEAFF.

The J gene is TRBJ2-1, the V gene TRBV7-6; D might be TRBD2 (6 bases). Germline lookup yields CDR1 SGHVS and CDR2 FNYEAQ. There are 13 residues in the CDR3. The germline V and J ends were trimmed by 4 bases and 4 bases, with 8 bases remaining between them. The CDR3 DNA reads TGTGCCAGCAGCTCTAGCGTTTACAATGAGCAGTTCTTC. It specifies CASSSSVYNEQFF.

The rearrangement joins TRBV2 to TRBJ1-2; 7 bases are shared with TRBD1. Germline-derived CDR1 and CDR2 are SNHLY and FYNNEI. J was trimmed by 4 bases and V by 5 bases; bases with no gene match: 13. This CDR3 is 16 amino acids long. CDR3 amino acids: CASSPHRTGVTYGYTF. In DNA form, the CDR3 reads TGTGCCAGCAGTCCCCATCGGACAGGAGTCACCTATGGCTACACCTTC. Full variable domain (missing parts from reference TRBV2 and TRBJ1-2): EPEVTQTPSHQVTQMGQEVILRCVPISNHLYFYWYRQILGQKVEFLVSFYNNEISEKSEIFDDQFSVERPDGSNFTLKIRSTKLEDSAMYFCASSPHRTGVTYGYTFGSGTRLTVV.